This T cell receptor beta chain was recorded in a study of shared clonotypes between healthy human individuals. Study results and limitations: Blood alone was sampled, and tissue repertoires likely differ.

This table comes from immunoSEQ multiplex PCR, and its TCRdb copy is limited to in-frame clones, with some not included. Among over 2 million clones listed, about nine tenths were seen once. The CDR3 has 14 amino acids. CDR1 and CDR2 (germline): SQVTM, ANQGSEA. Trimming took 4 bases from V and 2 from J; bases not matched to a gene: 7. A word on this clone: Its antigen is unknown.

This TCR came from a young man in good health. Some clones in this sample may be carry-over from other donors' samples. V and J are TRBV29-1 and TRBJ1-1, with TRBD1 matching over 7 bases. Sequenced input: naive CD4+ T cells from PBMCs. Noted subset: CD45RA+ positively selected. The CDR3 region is CSVVPGTANTEAFF. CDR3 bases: TGCAGCGTTGTCCCCGGGACAGCAAACACTGAAGCTTTCTTT.